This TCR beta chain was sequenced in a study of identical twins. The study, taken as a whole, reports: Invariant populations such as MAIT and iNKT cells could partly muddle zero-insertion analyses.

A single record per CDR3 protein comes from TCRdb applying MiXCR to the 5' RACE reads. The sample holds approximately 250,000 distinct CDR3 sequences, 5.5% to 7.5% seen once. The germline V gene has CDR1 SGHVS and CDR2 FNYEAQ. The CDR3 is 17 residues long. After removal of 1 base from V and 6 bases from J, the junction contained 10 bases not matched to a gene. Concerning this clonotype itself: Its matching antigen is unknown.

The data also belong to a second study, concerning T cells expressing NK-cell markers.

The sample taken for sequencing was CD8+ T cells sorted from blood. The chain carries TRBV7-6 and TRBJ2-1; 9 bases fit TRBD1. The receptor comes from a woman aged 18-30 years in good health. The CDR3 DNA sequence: TGTGCCAGCAGCTTAGAGGTGGGGGGACAGGGCAGCAATGAGCAGTTCTTC. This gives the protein CASSLEVGGQGSNEQFF.